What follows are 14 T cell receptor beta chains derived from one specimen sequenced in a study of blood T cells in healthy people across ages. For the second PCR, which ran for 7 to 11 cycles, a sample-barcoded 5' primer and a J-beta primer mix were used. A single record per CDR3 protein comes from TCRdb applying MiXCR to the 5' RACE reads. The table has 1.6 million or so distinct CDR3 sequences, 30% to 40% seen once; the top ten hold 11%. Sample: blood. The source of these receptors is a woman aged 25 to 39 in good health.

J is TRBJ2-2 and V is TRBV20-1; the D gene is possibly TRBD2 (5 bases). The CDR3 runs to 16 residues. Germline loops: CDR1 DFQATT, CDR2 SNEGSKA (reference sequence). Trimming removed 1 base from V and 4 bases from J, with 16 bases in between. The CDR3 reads CSARVKGSLSTGELFF. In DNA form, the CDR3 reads TGCAGTGCTAGAGTTAAAGGGAGCTTGAGCACCGGGGAGCTGTTTTTT.

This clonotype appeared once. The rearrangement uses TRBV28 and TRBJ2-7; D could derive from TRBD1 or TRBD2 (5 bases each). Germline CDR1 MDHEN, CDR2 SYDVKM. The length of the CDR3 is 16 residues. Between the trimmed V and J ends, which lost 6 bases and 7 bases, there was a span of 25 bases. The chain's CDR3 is CASRVMGPLDTLEQYF. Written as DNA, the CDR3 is TGTGCCAGCAGAGTTATGGGACCGCTCGATACACTGGAGCAGTACTTC.

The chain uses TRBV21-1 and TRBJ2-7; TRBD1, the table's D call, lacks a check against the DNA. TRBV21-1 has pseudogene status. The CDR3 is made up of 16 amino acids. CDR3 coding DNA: TGTGCCAGCAGCAAAGACGGTGGGACAGGGGACTACGAGCAGTACTTC. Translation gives CASSKDGGTGDYEQYF.

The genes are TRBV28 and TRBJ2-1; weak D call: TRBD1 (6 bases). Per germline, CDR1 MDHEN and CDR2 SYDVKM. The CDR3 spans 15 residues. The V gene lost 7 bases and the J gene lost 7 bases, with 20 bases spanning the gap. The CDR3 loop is CASTPGQGSDNEQFF. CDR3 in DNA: TGTGCCAGCACCCCCGGGCAGGGGAGCGATAATGAGCAGTTCTTC.

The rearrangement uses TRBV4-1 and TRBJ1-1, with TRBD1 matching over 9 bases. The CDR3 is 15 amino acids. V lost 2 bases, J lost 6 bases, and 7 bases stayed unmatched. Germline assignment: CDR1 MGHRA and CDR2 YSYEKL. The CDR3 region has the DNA TGCGCCAGCAGCCAACCCACAGGGGGCATCGCTGAAGCTTTCTTT. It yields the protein CASSQPTGGIAEAFF.

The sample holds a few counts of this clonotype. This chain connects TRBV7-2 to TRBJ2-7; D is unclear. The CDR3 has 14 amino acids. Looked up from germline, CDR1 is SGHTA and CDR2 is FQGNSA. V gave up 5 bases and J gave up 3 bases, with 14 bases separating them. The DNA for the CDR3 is TGTGCCAGCAGCCTCGCTCGGGCCGTCTACGAGCAGTACTTC. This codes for CASSLARAVYEQYF.

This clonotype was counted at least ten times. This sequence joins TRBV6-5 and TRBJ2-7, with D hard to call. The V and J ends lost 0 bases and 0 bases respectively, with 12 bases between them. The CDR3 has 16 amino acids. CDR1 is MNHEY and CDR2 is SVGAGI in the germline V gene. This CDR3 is CASSYSLGRISYEQYF. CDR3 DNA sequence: TGTGCCAGCAGTTACTCTCTAGGGCGGATCTCCTACGAGCAGTACTTC.

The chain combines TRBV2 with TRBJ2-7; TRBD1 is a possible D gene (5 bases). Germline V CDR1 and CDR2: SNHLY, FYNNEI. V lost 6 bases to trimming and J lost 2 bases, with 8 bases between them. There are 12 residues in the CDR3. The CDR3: CASRDTTYEQYF. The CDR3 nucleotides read TGTGCCAGCAGGGACACCACCTACGAGCAGTACTTC.

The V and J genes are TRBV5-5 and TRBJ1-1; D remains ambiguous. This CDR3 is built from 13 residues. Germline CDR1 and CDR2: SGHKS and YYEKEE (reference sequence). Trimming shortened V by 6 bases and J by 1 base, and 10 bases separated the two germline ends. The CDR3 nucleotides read TGTGCCAGCAACCAGGTCCCGAACACTGAAGCTTTCTTT. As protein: CASNQVPNTEAFF.

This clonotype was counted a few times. The DNA for the CDR3 is TGTGCCAGCAGCTTAGTTGGCCCGGACAATGAGCAGTTCTTC. Its protein product is CASSLVGPDNEQFF. The V and J genes are TRBV7-2 and TRBJ2-1, with no clear D. The germline V gene has CDR1 SGHTA and CDR2 FQGNSA. The CDR3 spans 14 residues. Trimming shortened V by 1 base and J by 5 bases, and 9 bases separated the two germline ends.

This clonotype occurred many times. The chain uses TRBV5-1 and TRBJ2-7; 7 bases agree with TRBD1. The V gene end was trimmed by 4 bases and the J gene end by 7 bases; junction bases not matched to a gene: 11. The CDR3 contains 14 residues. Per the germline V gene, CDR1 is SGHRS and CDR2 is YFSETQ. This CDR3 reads CASSPGTAQIEQYF. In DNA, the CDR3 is TGCGCCAGCAGCCCCGGGACAGCTCAGATAGAGCAGTACTTC.

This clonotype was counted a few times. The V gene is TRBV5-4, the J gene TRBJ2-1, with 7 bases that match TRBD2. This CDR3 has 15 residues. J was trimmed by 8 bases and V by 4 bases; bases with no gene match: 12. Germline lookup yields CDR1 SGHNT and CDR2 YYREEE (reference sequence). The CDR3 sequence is CASSASGTDAHEQFF. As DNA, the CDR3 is TGTGCCAGCAGCGCCAGCGGGACCGACGCCCATGAGCAGTTCTTC.

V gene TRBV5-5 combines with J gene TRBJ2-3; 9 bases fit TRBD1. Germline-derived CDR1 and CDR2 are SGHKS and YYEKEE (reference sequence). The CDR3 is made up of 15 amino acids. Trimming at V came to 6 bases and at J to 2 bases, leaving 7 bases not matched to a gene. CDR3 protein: CASNFRDRDTDTQYF. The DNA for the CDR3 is TGTGCCAGCAACTTCCGGGACAGGGACACAGATACGCAGTATTTT.

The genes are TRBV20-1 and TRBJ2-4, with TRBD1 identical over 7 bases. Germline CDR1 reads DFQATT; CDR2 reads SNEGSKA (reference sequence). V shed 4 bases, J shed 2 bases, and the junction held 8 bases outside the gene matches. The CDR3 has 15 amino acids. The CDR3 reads CSAMGTGQSKNIQYF. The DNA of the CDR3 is TGCAGTGCTATGGGGACGGGACAGTCCAAAAACATTCAGTACTTC.